A selection of T cell receptor beta chains follows, all from one sample in a study of blood T cells in healthy people across ages. Each CDR3 protein is one row after TCRdb ran MiXCR on the 5' RACE reads. The table lists 550,000 to 750,000 distinct CDR3 sequences, over 20% of them singletons. The sample consisted of blood. These TCRs come from an older man in good health. CDR3s include the opening cysteine and the closing phenylalanine or tryptophan. D genes are given only for firm matches. Part of the rows lack a size; the others show once, few, many or a class for expanded clones.

>TRBV20-1|.|TRBJ2-2|TRBD2
TGCAGTGCTATGACTAGCGGGAGGCGCCGGACCGGGGAGCTGTTTTTT
CSAMTSGRRRTGELFF
>TRBV7-2|.|TRBJ2-3|TRBD1
TGTGCCAGCAGCTTGGGACAGCCCCCAGATACGCAGTATTTT
CASSLGQPPDTQYF
>TRBV11-3|few|TRBJ2-2|.
TGTGCCAGCAGCCCGGTGGGGGGAGCGAACACCGGGGAGCTGTTTTTT
CASSPVGGANTGELFF
>TRBV7-7|few|TRBJ2-5|.
TGTGCTAGCAGCTCCGCCCCCAACCAAGAGACCCAGTACTTC
CASSSAPNQETQYF
>TRBV7-9|once|TRBJ2-3|.
TGTGCCAGCAGCAATCGAGATGGAGATACGCAGTATTTT
CASSNRDGDTQYF
>TRBV18|.|TRBJ2-5|.
TGTGCCAGCTCACCGGCGCAGCAAGAGACCCAGTACTTC
CASSPAQQETQYF
>TRBV28|few|TRBJ2-5|.
TGTGCCACCACAGGGTCCTACAATGAGCAGTCCTTC
CATTGSYNEQSF
>TRBV24-1|.|TRBJ2-1|.
TGTGCCACCAGTGATACGGGACCCCGATACAATGAGCAGTTCTTC
CATSDTGPRYNEQFF
>TRBV7-9|.|TRBJ2-2|.
TGTGCCAGCACCCAAGTGCCGAACACCGGGGAGCTGTTTTTT
CASTQVPNTGELFF
>TRBV5-1|.|TRBJ1-2|TRBD1
TGCGCCAGCAGCTTGGGCGGAGGGGGCGTTGGGTCCTCGGACTATGGCTACACCTTC
CASSLGGGGVGSSDYGYTF
>TRBV2|few|TRBJ2-5|.
TGTGCCAGCACCTGGCCCTTAGAGACCCAGTACTTC
CASTWPLETQYF
>TRBV21-1|.|TRBJ2-2|.
TGTGCCAGCAGCAAAGGCGGTATTTGGGTAACATCGAACACCGGGGAGCTGTTTTTT
CASSKGGIWVTSNTGELFF
>TRBV3-1|.|TRBJ2-2|TRBD2
TGTGCCAGCCAGCGGGAGGCCCCCGGGGAGCTGTTTTTT
CASQREAPGELFF
>TRBV20-1|.|TRBJ2-4|TRBD1
TGCAGTGCTAGCGGACAGGGGGACTTCATTCAGTACTTC
CSASGQGDFIQYF
>TRBV20-1|few|TRBJ2-1|TRBD2
TGCAGTGCTGGGGGGGGAGTTACCTACAATGAGCAGTTCTTC
CSAGGGVTYNEQFF
>TRBV6-1|.|TRBJ2-1|TRBD2
TGTGCCAGCAGCCGGGAGACTAGCGGAAGCTACAATGAGCAGTTCTTC
CASSRETSGSYNEQFF
>TRBV4-3|.|TRBJ2-5|TRBD2
TGCGCCAGCAGCCGCCGCGGGGGAGGAGAGACCCAGTACTTC
CASSRRGGGETQYF
>TRBV19|.|TRBJ1-2|.
TGTGCCAGCTCGCCGGCCGCAGCTAACTATGGCTACACCTTC
CASSPAAANYGYTF
>TRBV19|few|TRBJ1-1|TRBD1
TGTGCCAGTAGTAGGACAGGGGTTAACACTGAAGCTTTCTTT
CASSRTGVNTEAFF
>TRBV27|few|TRBJ2-1|TRBD2
TGTGCCAGCAGTTTCGGACTAGCGGGAGGCGGGGATGAGCAGTTCTTC
CASSFGLAGGGDEQFF
>TRBV12-3/TRBV12-4|few|TRBJ2-7|TRBD1
TGTGCCAGCAGTCGGACAGGGGATGAGCAGTACTTC
CASSRTGDEQYF
>TRBV9|.|TRBJ1-1|.
TGTGCCAGCAGCGTGGGGCCTGGCACTGAAGCTTTCTTT
CASSVGPGTEAFF
>TRBV20-1|.|TRBJ1-2|.
TGCAGTGCTAGACCCATACAACTCGATGGCTACACCTTC
CSARPIQLDGYTF
>TRBV10-3|.|TRBJ2-7|.
TGTGCCACGGCTGCGGGGTCTTACGAGCAGTACTTC
CATAAGSYEQYF
>TRBV5-5|.|TRBJ1-5|TRBD1
TGTGCCAGCAGCGCAAATACGGGACAGAATCAGCCCCAGCATTTT
CASSANTGQNQPQHF
>TRBV18|.|TRBJ2-3|.
TGTGCCAGCTCACCCGACAGATCAGATACGCAGTATTTT
CASSPDRSDTQYF
>TRBV7-2|.|TRBJ2-7|TRBD2
TGTGCCAGCAGCTTAGTCGCGGGGGAGGACTCCTACGAGCAGTACTTC
CASSLVAGEDSYEQYF
>TRBV7-2|.|TRBJ2-7|.
TGTGCCAGCAGCGGTACAGGGAGTTTGTCCTACGAGCAGTACTTC
CASSGTGSLSYEQYF
>TRBV25-1|few|TRBJ1-3|.
TGTGCCAGCAGTGATGCGGGAGCCGGTGGAAACACCATATATTTT
CASSDAGAGGNTIYF
>TRBV2|.|TRBJ2-7|TRBD1
TGTGCCAGTACCTGGGACAGGGAGCGCGAGCGGTACTTC
CASTWDRERERYF
>TRBV2|.|TRBJ2-5|.
TGTGCCAGCTATCGGGGGAATGTAGAGACCCAGTACTTC
CASYRGNVETQYF
>TRBV27|few|TRBJ2-7|TRBD2
TGTGCCACCGCGGGACTAGCGGGAGGTCCCTACGAGCAGTACTTC
CATAGLAGGPYEQYF
>TRBV29-1|.|TRBJ2-3|.
TGCAGCGTTGACGACAGGAGAGATACGCAGTATTTT
CSVDDRRDTQYF
>TRBV12-3/TRBV12-4|.|TRBJ2-7|TRBD2
TGTGCCAGCAGTCCTTTAGGACTAGCGGATCTGTACGAGCAGTACTTC
CASSPLGLADLYEQYF
>TRBV3-1|few|TRBJ2-4|.
TGTGCCAGCAGCCCCGGACAGGCCAAAAACATTCAGTACTTC
CASSPGQAKNIQYF
>TRBV7-9|.|TRBJ2-5|.
TGTGCCAGCAGCGAACTAGCTTACGAGACCCAGTACTTC
CASSELAYETQYF
>TRBV19|.|TRBJ2-5|TRBD2
TGTGCCAATAGTATTCGCGGGAGGCCAGAGACCCAGTACTTC
CANSIRGRPETQYF